A single sample is the source of the 29 T cell receptor beta chains below, sequenced in a study of blood T cell repertoires in COVID-19. TCRdb keeps only in-frame clones here, not all; method: immunoSEQ multiplex PCR. Of over 100,000 clones listed, around 89% are singletons. Sequences were obtained from peripheral blood. The receptors originated from a man aged 45-65 years with acute or convalescent COVID-19.

The V call is TRBV15, the J call TRBJ2-7; tentatively, D is TRBD1 (5 bases). In germline, CDR1 is LNHNV, CDR2 YYDKDF (reference sequence). Trimming removed 1 base at V and 2 bases at J, with 9 bases between. This CDR3 is 14 amino acids long. The CDR3 protein is CATSRGGDTYEQYF. The CDR3 DNA sequence: TGTGCCACCAGCAGAGGGGGCGATACCTACGAGCAGTACTTC.

The chain combines TRBV12-3 or TRBV12-4 with TRBJ2-7, with D uncertain. V dropped 0 bases and J dropped 2 bases, with 2 bases sitting between them. The CDR3 has 12 residues. The CDR3 DNA sequence: TGTGCCAGCAGTTTAGCCACCTACGAGCAGTACTTC. This gives the protein CASSLATYEQYF.

This sequence joins TRBV6-2 or TRBV6-3 and TRBJ1-4; TRBD1 matches at 9 bases. V dropped 5 bases and J dropped 5; count of bases not matched to a gene: 9. CDR3 length equals 16 residues. Germline loops: CDR1 MNHEY, CDR2 SVGEGT. The CDR3: CASSTTAGTGNEKLFF. DNA of the CDR3: TGTGCCAGCAGTACAACAGCCGGGACAGGGAATGAAAAACTGTTTTTT.

This clone has a single count. Here the CDR3 DNA reads TGTGCCAGCTCACCGGTAACAGGGGGAGGAAACATTCAGTACTTC. This sequence encodes CASSPVTGGGNIQYF. V is TRBV18 and J is TRBJ2-4; TRBD1 aligns across 8 bases. Germline CDR1 KGHSH, CDR2 LQKENI. V was pared by 3 bases and J by 6 bases, with 7 bases of the junction left unmatched. This CDR3 is built from 15 residues.

The chain's CDR3 is CASSPEGANTIYF. The DNA for the CDR3 is TGCGCCAGCAGCCCGGAGGGGGCAAACACCATATATTTT. This chain connects TRBV5-1 to TRBJ1-3, with 7 bases that match TRBD1. The CDR3 covers 13 residues. V gave up 4 bases and J gave up 6 bases; unmatched junction bases: 4. Germline V gene data show CDR1 as SGHRS and CDR2 as YFSETQ.

The chain joins TRBV2 to TRBJ1-5; the D gene is possibly TRBD1 (5 bases). V lost 2 bases to trimming and J lost 7 bases, with 12 bases between them. CDR1 is SNHLY and CDR2 is FYNNEI in the germline V gene. This CDR3 contains 14 residues. The CDR3 coding sequence is TGTGCCAGCAGTGAACGCCAGGGAGGACAGCCCCAGCATTTT. It is translated as CASSERQGGQPQHF. The whole variable domain, remainder taken from reference TRBV2 and TRBJ1-5, is EPEVTQTPSHQVTQMGQEVILRCVPISNHLYFYWYRQILGQKVEFLVSFYNNEISEKSEIFDDQFSVERPDGSNFTLKIRSTKLEDSAMYFCASSERQGGQPQHFGDGTRLSIL.

This sequence joins TRBV2 and TRBJ2-3; D is possibly TRBD2 (7 bases). The CDR3 is 13 residues long. Germline CDR1 reads SNHLY; CDR2 reads FYNNEI. The V end was cut by 8 bases, the J end by 6 bases, with 15 bases between. CDR3 protein: CASADGGADTQYF. CDR3 DNA sequence: TGTGCCAGCGCCGATGGGGGGGCGGATACGCAGTATTTT.

In this sample, this clone turned up once. CDR3 sequence: CASSLEGLVTEAFF. CDR3 nucleotide sequence: TGTGCCAGCAGCTTAGAGGGGTTAGTAACTGAAGCTTTCTTT. The chain carries TRBV7-8 and TRBJ1-1, with a possible D match to TRBD1 (5 bases). With 1 base removed from V and 5 bases from J, the gap between germline ends came to 11 bases. Germline values: CDR1 SGHVS, CDR2 FQNEAQ. This CDR3 comprises 14 residues.

The chain combines TRBV5-4 with TRBJ2-1, with D possibly matching TRBD2 (5 bases). In germline, CDR1 is SGHNT, CDR2 YYREEE (reference sequence). Trimming took 4 bases from V and 5 from J, leaving 10 bases between them. This CDR3 comprises 13 residues. CDR3 sequence reads: CASSLTLDNEQFF. DNA of the CDR3: TGTGCCAGCAGCCTCACACTAGACAATGAGCAGTTCTTC.

V gene TRBV7-2 combines with J gene TRBJ1-6, with TRBD1 matching 8 bases. V shed 4 bases and J 7 bases; nucleotides not matched to a gene: 3. This CDR3 comprises 14 residues. Germline V gives CDR1 SGHTA, CDR2 FQGNSA. CDR3: CASSWDRNNSPLHF. The CDR3 nucleotides are TGTGCCAGCAGCTGGGACAGGAACAATTCACCCCTCCACTTT.

The gene calls are TRBV5-1 and TRBJ1-1, with TRBD1 as a possible D gene (5 bases). V lost 5 bases and J 1 base, leaving 12 bases between the germline ends. Germline CDR1 reads SGHRS; CDR2 reads YFSETQ. The CDR3 contains 14 residues. The CDR3 nucleotides are TGCGCCAGCAGACAAACGGGGGGGAACACTGAAGCTTTCTTT. Translated: CASRQTGGNTEAFF.

This clone has only one observation. The chain carries TRBV10-1 and TRBJ2-1; 9 nucleotides agree with TRBD2. The CDR3 has 16 residues. Germline-derived CDR1 and CDR2 are WNHNN and SYGVQD (reference sequence). J lost 0 bases, V lost 5 bases, and 5 bases had no gene match. The DNA for the CDR3 is TGCGCCAGCAGTCCCCTAGCGGGACCCTCCTACAATGAGCAGTTCTTC. This gives the protein CASSPLAGPSYNEQFF.

The V and J genes are TRBV5-8 and TRBJ1-1; D not resolved. Germline values: CDR1 SGHTS, CDR2 YDEGEE. CDR3 length: 15 residues. The V gene lost 0 bases and the J gene lost 3 bases, with 12 bases spanning the gap. CDR3 in amino acids: CASSLEAARDTEAFF. The CDR3 DNA reads as TGTGCCAGCAGCTTGGAGGCGGCACGGGACACTGAAGCTTTCTTT.

This clone has only one observation. The V gene is TRBV2, the J gene TRBJ2-7, with a tentative D call TRBD1 (5 bases). The V end lost 3 bases, the J end lost 2 bases, and 17 bases lay between the germline ends. CDR3 length: 16 amino acids. In germline, CDR1 is SNHLY, CDR2 FYNNEI. In DNA form, the CDR3 reads TGTGCCAGCAGTGACTGGGGCAGGCGGTTCGCCTACGAGCAGTACTTC. It encodes CASSDWGRRFAYEQYF.

J is TRBJ2-3 and V is TRBV6-5, with 7 bases matching TRBD2. CDR3 size: 14 residues. V lost 4 bases and J lost 4; bases outside the gene matches: 5. In germline, CDR1 is MNHEY, CDR2 SVGAGI. As DNA, the CDR3 is TGTGCCAGCAGTTCCCCGGGGGGTCCAGATACGCAGTATTTT. It is translated as CASSSPGGPDTQYF.

The genes are TRBV7-2 and TRBJ1-1, with 10 bases aligning to TRBD1. V lost 1 base and J lost 9; bases outside the gene matches: 8. There are 15 residues in the CDR3. Germline CDR1 SGHTA, CDR2 FQGNSA. The chain's CDR3 is CASSLGVGGQGKAFF. CDR3 in DNA: TGTGCCAGCAGCTTAGGGGTGGGGGGACAGGGGAAAGCTTTCTTT. Combining the CDR3 with reference TRBV7-2 and TRBJ1-1 gives the whole variable domain GAGVSQSPSNKVTEKGKDVELRCDPISGHTALYWYRQSLGQGLEFLIYFQGNSAPDKSGLPSDRFSAERTGGSVSTLTIQRTQQEDSAVYLCASSLGVGGQGKAFFGQGTRLTVV.

The chain carries TRBV6-5 and TRBJ1-1, with TRBD1 identical over 7 bases. V was clipped by 5 bases and J by 6 bases; unmatched bases: 6. Germline values: CDR1 MNHEY, CDR2 SVGAGI. There are 13 residues in the CDR3. CDR3 nucleotides: TGTGCCAGCAGTACGCGACAGGGCGCTGAAGCTTTCTTT. As protein: CASSTRQGAEAFF.

The V and J genes are TRBV6-2 or TRBV6-3 and TRBJ2-7; tentative D call: TRBD1 (6 bases). Per germline, CDR1 MNHEY and CDR2 SVGEGT. This CDR3 is built from 14 residues. Trimming removed 2 bases at V and 6 bases at J, with 14 bases between. The CDR3 sequence is CASSYDRTLAEQYF. As DNA, the CDR3 is TGTGCCAGCAGTTACGACAGGACCCTGGCCGAGCAGTACTTC.

The chain recombines TRBV30 with TRBJ1-3, with 7 bases lining up with TRBD1. The CDR3 consists of 13 residues. The ends lost 6 bases at V and 4 bases at J; junction bases unmatched: 6. Per germline, CDR1 GTSNPN and CDR2 SVGIG (reference sequence). The CDR3 protein is CACGQDYGNTIYF. The CDR3 nucleotides are TGTGCCTGTGGACAGGACTACGGAAACACCATATATTTT.

This sequence joins TRBV10-1 and TRBJ1-2, with a tentative D call TRBD1 (5 bases). CDR1 and CDR2 from the germline V gene are WNHNN and SYGVQD (reference sequence). The CDR3 is made up of 13 amino acids. Trimming left V 6 bases short and J 8 bases short, with 16 bases between. The CDR3 coding sequence is TGCGCCAGCAGCCCCTCCAGGGAGGGGGGCTACACCTTC. It translates to CASSPSREGGYTF.

The chain recombines TRBV14 with TRBJ1-2; D uncertain. Trimming pared 4 bases from V and 3 bases from J, leaving 6 bases between. Germline assignment: CDR1 SGHDN and CDR2 FVKESK. This CDR3 region has 12 residues. The CDR3 nucleotides are TGTGCCAGCAGCCCAGACTACTATGGCTACACCTTC. This codes for CASSPDYYGYTF.

The V call is TRBV4-1, the J call TRBJ2-1; perhaps TRBD1 as D (6 bases). The CDR3 totals 13 residues. CDR1 and CDR2 from the germline V gene are MGHRA and YSYEKL. V was shortened by 2 bases and J by 10 bases, with 12 bases between the two germline ends. This CDR3 reads CASSQLYRAEQFF. The CDR3 coding sequence is TGCGCCAGCAGCCAACTTTACAGGGCCGAGCAGTTCTTC.

The V call is TRBV5-6, the J call TRBJ1-3; perhaps TRBD1 as D (5 bases). V lost 1 base and J 0 bases, leaving 14 bases between the germline ends. Germline V CDR1 and CDR2: SGHDT, YYEEEE. CDR3 length: 17 amino acids. DNA of the CDR3: TGTGCCAGCAGCTTGAGACAGTTCGTCGTCTCTGGAAACACCATATATTTT. Its translation: CASSLRQFVVSGNTIYF.

The chain employs TRBV2 and TRBJ1-2; D not resolved. The germline CDR1 and CDR2 sequences are SNHLY and FYNNEI. The CDR3 has 13 amino acids. The V and J ends lost 8 bases and 2 bases respectively, with 12 bases between them. DNA of the CDR3: TGTGCCAGCGGAACCTACGGGAACTATGGCTACACCTTC. Its translation is CASGTYGNYGYTF. Combining the CDR3 with reference TRBV2 and TRBJ1-2 gives the whole variable domain EPEVTQTPSHQVTQMGQEVILRCVPISNHLYFYWYRQILGQKVEFLVSFYNNEISEKSEIFDDQFSVERPDGSNFTLKIRSTKLEDSAMYFCASGTYGNYGYTFGSGTRLTVV.

A few counts support this clone. The chain employs TRBV7-2 and TRBJ2-5; D possibly corresponds to TRBD2 (6 bases). CDR1 is SGHTA and CDR2 is FQGNSA in the germline V gene. The V end lost 5 bases, the J end lost 0 bases, and 13 bases lay between the germline ends. This CDR3 comprises 15 residues. As DNA, the CDR3 is TGTGCCAGCAGCCAATCCGGGAGCGACCAAGAGACCCAGTACTTC. Encoded protein: CASSQSGSDQETQYF.

The chain carries TRBV19 and TRBJ2-1; tentative D call: TRBD1 (5 bases). This CDR3 region has 14 residues. Trimming took off 7 bases at V and 7 bases at J, with 17 bases between the two ends. CDR1 is LNHDA, CDR2 SQIVND, per germline (reference sequence). CDR3 coding DNA: TGTGCCAGTAAGGGCCCGGACACCGATAATGAGCAGTTCTTC. The encoded protein is CASKGPDTDNEQFF.

V usage is TRBV6-5 and J usage is TRBJ1-5; D is ambiguous. The V gene lost 6 bases and the J gene lost 5 bases, with 8 bases spanning the gap. The CDR3 covers 12 residues. From germline, CDR1 is MNHEY and CDR2 SVGAGI. In DNA, the CDR3 is TGTGCCAGCAGAGCGGGGTATCAGCCCCAGCATTTT. Translating gives CASRAGYQPQHF.

This clone was seen only a few times. The chain carries TRBV18 and TRBJ1-1, with D unclear. V shed 2 bases and J shed 0 bases, with 13 bases lying between them. CDR1 is KGHSH, CDR2 LQKENI, per germline. This CDR3 has 16 residues. The chain's CDR3 is CASSPTHTGMNTEAFF. In nucleotides, the CDR3 is TGTGCCAGCTCACCAACTCATACCGGGATGAACACTGAAGCTTTCTTT.

The chain is built from TRBV3-1 (or the pseudogene TRBV3-2) and TRBJ2-2; D is unresolved. The CDR3 extends over 12 amino acids. Germline V gives CDR1 LGHDT, CDR2 YNNKEL (reference sequence). V shed 6 bases and J shed 5 bases, with 7 bases lying between them. The chain's CDR3 is CASSSQTGELFF. The CDR3 DNA reads TGTGCCAGCAGTAGCCAGACCGGGGAGCTGTTTTTT.